The rows below give T cell receptor beta chains drawn from one sample of a study of blood T cell repertoires in COVID-19. The method was immunoSEQ multiplex PCR; TCRdb's version includes in-frame clones alone and lacks a portion of them. Of some 300,000 clones listed, around 91% were seen once; the top ten hold about 1%. Sequencing was performed on peripheral blood. These receptors all come from a middle-aged woman with COVID-19, enrolled during active disease. Both conserved end residues are part of each CDR3. The D gene is left open where the match is weak. Clone size is shown for a subset of rows, as once, few, many or a class of expanded clone.

D gene,V gene,clone size,J gene,CDR3 protein,CDR3 DNA
TRBD1,TRBV6-5,NA,TRBJ2-7,CASSYGLATGDEQYF,TGTGCCAGCAGTTACGGGTTGGCGACAGGGGACGAGCAGTACTTC
NA,TRBV28,NA,TRBJ1-2,CASSSPVGSHYGYTF,TGTGCCAGCAGTTCCCCGGTTGGGAGTCACTATGGCTACACCTTC
NA,TRBV7-7,once,TRBJ2-2,CASSGGDPNTGELFF,TGTGCTAGCAGCGGCGGGGACCCGAACACCGGGGAGCTGTTTTTT
TRBD1,TRBV6-5,NA,TRBJ2-2,CASRQGVTGELFF,TGTGCCAGCAGACAGGGGGTCACCGGGGAGCTGTTTTTT
TRBD1,TRBV6-5,NA,TRBJ1-2,CASKRDRAILGGYTF,TGTGCCAGCAAGAGAGACAGGGCGATTTTGGGGGGCTACACCTTC
TRBD2,TRBV6-1,NA,TRBJ2-4,CASSELLAGDPQYF,TGTGCCAGCAGTGAGCTACTAGCGGGAGACCCTCAGTACTTC
TRBD2,TRBV28,NA,TRBJ2-7,CASSFPLAGFTYEQYF,TGTGCCAGCAGTTTCCCCCTAGCGGGATTTACTTACGAGCAGTACTTC
NA,TRBV27,NA,TRBJ1-2,CASRRQVGDGYTF,TGTGCCAGCAGGAGACAGGTCGGGGATGGCTACACCTTC
TRBD2,TRBV2,NA,TRBJ2-2,CASRPGLAGNTGELFF,TGTGCCAGCAGGCCTGGACTAGCGGGTAACACCGGGGAGCTGTTTTTT
TRBD1,TRBV28,NA,TRBJ1-1,CASSLDRVRTEAFF,TGTGCCAGCAGCTTAGACAGGGTAAGGACTGAAGCTTTCTTT
NA,TRBV6-5,NA,TRBJ2-7,CASSYGRTTYEQYF,TGTGCCAGCAGTTACGGTAGGACTACGTACGAGCAGTACTTC
TRBD2,TRBV7-2,NA,TRBJ2-7,CASSGRLAGVFREQYF,TGTGCCAGCAGCGGCAGACTAGCGGGAGTCTTCCGCGAGCAGTACTTC
NA,TRBV7-2,NA,TRBJ2-2,CASSLASYSPTGELFF,TGTGCCAGCAGCTTAGCTTCATATAGTCCAACCGGGGAGCTGTTTTTT
TRBD2,TRBV13,NA,TRBJ2-1,CASSLARTSAYNEQFF,TGTGCCAGCAGCTTAGCCCGGACTAGCGCGTACAATGAGCAGTTCTTC
TRBD1,TRBV4-1,NA,TRBJ1-5,CASSGTGGNQPQHF,TGCGCCAGCAGCGGGACAGGAGGCAATCAGCCCCAGCATTTT
NA,TRBV30,NA,TRBJ1-4,CAWATGHHEKLFF,TGTGCCTGGGCTACGGGACACCATGAAAAACTGTTTTTT
TRBD2,TRBV7-3,NA,TRBJ2-2,CASSPLAGGHGGELFF,TGTGCCAGCAGCCCACTAGCGGGGGGGCATGGCGGGGAGCTGTTTTTT
NA,TRBV7-2,NA,TRBJ1-5,CASSLVPGNQPQHF,TGTGCCAGCAGCTTAGTGCCGGGCAATCAGCCCCAGCATTTT
NA,TRBV30,few,TRBJ1-2,CAWTRQIANYGYTF,TGTGCCTGGACCAGACAGATAGCTAACTATGGCTACACCTTC
TRBD2,TRBV6-2/TRBV6-3,NA,TRBJ2-1,CASSQGLGNYNEQFF,TGTGCCAGCAGTCAGGGACTAGGAAACTACAATGAGCAGTTCTTC
NA,TRBV18,NA,TRBJ2-1,CASSPGEGYNEQFF,TGTGCCAGCTCACCGGGAGAAGGCTACAATGAGCAGTTCTTC
TRBD2,TRBV4-3,NA,TRBJ2-3,CASSQEGTSGRFTDTQYF,TGCGCCAGCAGCCAAGAAGGGACTAGCGGGCGATTCACAGATACGCAGTATTTT
TRBD1,TRBV10-3,NA,TRBJ1-2,CASRDRGISDYGYTF,TGTGCCTCGCGGGACAGGGGGATTAGTGACTATGGCTACACCTTC
NA,TRBV2,NA,TRBJ1-6,CASTEEGFHHNSPLHF,TGTGCCAGCACCGAGGAGGGGTTCCACCATAATTCACCCCTCCACTTT
TRBD1,TRBV28,NA,TRBJ2-3,CASSLLGTGTGGTDTQYF,TGTGCCAGCAGTTTGCTAGGAACCGGGACAGGGGGTACAGATACGCAGTATTTT
TRBD1,TRBV2,NA,TRBJ1-1,CASSGAGGRTEAFF,TGTGCCAGCAGTGGGGCAGGGGGCAGGACTGAAGCTTTCTTT
TRBD2,TRBV5-1,NA,TRBJ2-3,CASTEMPHFQLAERTDTQYF,TGCGCCAGCACCGAGATGCCCCACTTCCAACTAGCGGAGCGCACAGATACGCAGTATTTT
NA,TRBV7-2,NA,TRBJ2-7,CASSFMVSYEQYF,TGTGCCAGCAGCTTTATGGTCAGCTACGAGCAGTACTTC
NA,TRBV28,once,TRBJ2-6,CASTKRGQLSGANVLTF,TGTGCCAGCACCAAGAGAGGACAGCTCTCTGGGGCCAACGTCCTGACTTTC
TRBD1,TRBV30,NA,TRBJ1-1,CAWMGDSTEAFF,TGTGCCTGGATGGGGGACAGCACTGAAGCTTTCTTT
NA,TRBV19,NA,TRBJ1-4,CATRDRRANEKLFF,TGTGCCACCCGAGACAGGCGCGCTAATGAAAAACTGTTTTTT
NA,TRBV2,NA,TRBJ2-6,CASSLEGAVSGANVLTF,TGTGCCAGCAGCCTGGAGGGGGCGGTTTCTGGGGCCAACGTCCTGACTTTC
TRBD1,TRBV18,NA,TRBJ1-5,CASSPGQGAGQPQHF,TGTGCCAGCTCACCAGGGCAGGGGGCTGGTCAGCCCCAGCATTTT
TRBD2,TRBV6-5,NA,TRBJ2-3,CASSYYFSGGTDTQYF,TGTGCCAGCAGTTACTACTTTAGCGGGGGCACAGATACGCAGTATTTT
TRBD1,TRBV4-3,NA,TRBJ2-1,CASSPRDRSSYNEQFF,TGCGCCAGCAGCCCGAGGGACAGGAGCTCCTACAATGAGCAGTTCTTC
TRBD2,TRBV5-1,NA,TRBJ2-5,CASSAGTSGAHEEETQYF,TGCGCCAGCAGTGCCGGGACTAGCGGGGCGCACGAGGAAGAGACCCAGTACTTC
NA,TRBV11-3,NA,TRBJ2-3,CASSPTVRGTDTQYF,TGTGCCAGCAGCCCAACCGTAAGGGGGACAGATACGCAGTATTTT
NA,TRBV11-3,NA,TRBJ2-5,CASSLGSQETQYF,TGTGCCAGCAGCTTAGGTAGTCAAGAGACCCAGTACTTC
NA,TRBV6-5,NA,TRBJ2-7,CASSYSSLGREQYF,TGTGCCAGCAGTTACTCGAGTCTTGGTCGGGAGCAGTACTTC
NA,TRBV30,NA,TRBJ1-1,CAWRDRGGVQKAFF,TGTGCCTGGAGGGACCGGGGAGGGGTCCAAAAAGCTTTCTTT
TRBD1,TRBV19,NA,TRBJ2-3,CASSIRDRVDTQYF,TGTGCCAGTAGTATAAGGGACAGGGTCGATACGCAGTATTTT
NA,TRBV4-2,NA,TRBJ1-3,CASSQVGGQVGNTIYF,TGTGCCAGCAGCCAAGTCGGGGGGCAAGTTGGAAACACCATATATTTT
NA,TRBV7-6,once,TRBJ1-3,CASSLGTPGNTIYF,TGTGCCAGCAGCCTTGGGACTCCGGGAAACACCATATATTTT
TRBD1,TRBV7-6,NA,TRBJ1-1,CASSLRTGEAFF,TGTGCCAGCAGCTTAAGGACAGGGGAAGCTTTCTTT
TRBD1,TRBV19,NA,TRBJ2-5,CASSGGQGTEETQYF,TGTGCCAGTAGTGGGGGACAGGGGACGGAAGAGACCCAGTACTTC
TRBD2,TRBV4-2,NA,TRBJ2-7,CASSQGTSGLDTYEQYF,TGTGCCAGCAGCCAAGGGACTAGCGGGTTGGATACCTACGAGCAGTACTTC
NA,TRBV28,NA,TRBJ2-5,CASSLRAFVGGGETQYF,TGTGCCAGCAGTTTAAGGGCCTTCGTGGGAGGAGGGGAGACCCAGTACTTC
NA,TRBV10-3,once,TRBJ1-2,CAIGGGAPYGYTF,TGTGCCATAGGCGGCGGAGCGCCGTATGGCTACACCTTC
TRBD1,TRBV5-4,NA,TRBJ1-1,CASSGARTGGWGRVTEAFF,TGTGCCAGCAGCGGGGCAAGGACAGGGGGCTGGGGGAGAGTCACTGAAGCTTTCTTT
TRBD1,TRBV6-4,few,TRBJ1-2,CASSANHGTDLYGYTF,TGTGCCAGCAGTGCCAACCACGGGACAGATCTCTATGGCTACACCTTC
NA,TRBV7-9,NA,TRBJ1-2,CASSLDYRPRGYGYTF,TGTGCCAGCAGCTTAGACTACAGGCCGCGGGGCTATGGCTACACCTTC
NA,TRBV2,NA,TRBJ1-5,CASSGPQVGNQPQHF,TGTGCCAGCAGTGGCCCTCAGGTGGGCAATCAGCCCCAGCATTTT
NA,TRBV15,NA,TRBJ2-5,CATSREGSYGRETQYF,TGTGCCACCAGCAGAGAGGGGAGTTACGGCCGGGAGACCCAGTACTTC
TRBD2,TRBV9,NA,TRBJ2-7,CASSRAGGLNEQYF,TGTGCCAGCAGTCGAGCGGGGGGGCTCAACGAGCAGTACTTC
NA,TRBV5-4,NA,TRBJ1-1,CASSSPNMNTEAFF,TGTGCCAGCAGCTCTCCGAACATGAACACTGAAGCTTTCTTT